This is a list of T cell receptor beta chains from one sample in a study of beta chain features in type 1 diabetes. Repertoires were generated with immunoSEQ multiplex PCR, while TCRdb's copy carries only in-frame clones and drops some. The sample records 360,000 or so clones, 20% being singletons. Sequencing used naive CD4+ T cells from blood. These receptors were collected from a woman under 30 in good health. The CDR3 runs from the conserved cysteine through the conserved F or W. A D gene is named only where the DNA matches it firmly. Clone sizes are given selectively: once, few, many, or a class where the clone is expanded.

j_call	v_call	clone_size	d_call	cdr3_nt	cdr3_aa
TRBJ2-3	TRBV20-1	few	TRBD1	TGCAGTGAACAGGGGCCAGATACGCAGTATTTT	CSEQGPDTQYF
TRBJ1-1	TRBV27	-	-	TGTGCCAGCAGTTCGTTTACAGGGAGCACTGAAGCTTTCTTT	CASSSFTGSTEAFF
TRBJ2-7	TRBV19	-	TRBD2	TGTGCCAGTAGTATAGCTTCGGGGGGCTCCTACGAGCAGTACTTC	CASSIASGGSYEQYF
TRBJ2-3	TRBV25-1	-	TRBD2	TGTGCCAGCAGGGATGGGAGGGCGGATACGCAGTATTTT	CASRDGRADTQYF
TRBJ1-1	TRBV2	once	-	TGTGCCAGCAGTGATTATTCCAGTGAAGCTTTCTTT	CASSDYSSEAFF
TRBJ2-5	TRBV5-1	-	-	TGCGCCAGAGTTTCCCAGGGGACCCAGTACTTC	CARVSQGTQYF
TRBJ2-3	TRBV5-1	few	TRBD2	TGCGCCAGCAGCGCTAGCGGGGGGGCACAAGATACGCAGTATTTT	CASSASGGAQDTQYF
TRBJ1-1	TRBV18	-	-	TGTGCCAGCTCACCACCGGGTCCCAGGGGTTCTGAAGCTTTCTTT	CASSPPGPRGSEAFF
TRBJ1-5	TRBV30	-	-	TGTGCCTGGAGTGCCGGGGGGAATCAGCCCCAGCATTTT	CAWSAGGNQPQHF
TRBJ2-3	TRBV28	-	TRBD2	TGTGCCAGCAGCCCTAGCGGGCTTACTAGCACAGATACGCAGTATTTT	CASSPSGLTSTDTQYF
TRBJ2-1	TRBV20-1	-	-	TGCAGTGCTAGGGAGAACAATGAGCAGTTCTTC	CSARENNEQFF
TRBJ2-5	TRBV21-1	few	-	TGTGCCAGCCGGGGGACTAGCGGGACCTCAGGAGAGACCCAGTACTTC	CASRGTSGTSGETQYF
TRBJ1-2	TRBV7-2	few	TRBD1	TGTGCCAGCAGCTCGACAGGGCGTAACTATGGCTACACCTTC	CASSSTGRNYGYTF
TRBJ1-2	TRBV7-2	-	TRBD1	TGTGCCAGCAGCCCGAACACAGGGGACTATGGCTACACCTTC	CASSPNTGDYGYTF
TRBJ1-1	TRBV7-9	-	-	TGTGCCAGCAGCTTAAATACAGGGAGAACTGAAGCTTTCTTT	CASSLNTGRTEAFF
TRBJ2-1	TRBV10-2	once	TRBD2	TGCGCCAGCAGGACTAGCGGGAGGAATGAGCAGTTCTTC	CASRTSGRNEQFF
TRBJ1-2	TRBV5-4	few	TRBD1	TGTGCCAGCAGCTTGGGTGGAGGGGGCCTTAACGGAGGCTACACCTTC	CASSLGGGGLNGGYTF
TRBJ1-2	TRBV30	few	TRBD1	TGTGCCTGGAGTCCACAGGGGAATGGCTACACCTTC	CAWSPQGNGYTF
TRBJ1-6	TRBV4-2	-	-	TGTGCCAGCAGCCACCCCAGGGCCCAGGGGCCAAATTCACCCCTCCACTTT	CASSHPRAQGPNSPLHF
TRBJ2-7	TRBV4-1	few	-	TGCGCCAGCAGCCGCCCGACTGTCGGGGAGCAGTACTTC	CASSRPTVGEQYF
TRBJ2-7	TRBV9	-	TRBD2	TGTGCCAGCAGCGTAGACCCTAGCGGGAGATACGAGCAGTACTTC	CASSVDPSGRYEQYF
TRBJ2-7	TRBV14	-	TRBD2	TGTGCCAGCAGCCAGAGTTTTCTGCGGGGGACTAGCGGCTCCTACGAGCAGTACTTC	CASSQSFLRGTSGSYEQYF
TRBJ1-1	TRBV28	-	-	TGTGCCAGCAGCAACGGGGGGCGCCGGGGCACTGAAGCTTTCTTT	CASSNGGRRGTEAFF
TRBJ1-1	TRBV14	-	-	TGTGCCAGCAGCCAAGGGACAGAGAACACTGAAGCTTTCTTT	CASSQGTENTEAFF
TRBJ2-7	TRBV18	few	TRBD1	TGTGCCAGCTCACCGGGGACAGCCTACGAGCAGTACTTC	CASSPGTAYEQYF
TRBJ1-1	TRBV13	few	TRBD1	TGTGCCAGCAGCTCTGGACAGGGAGGCACTGAAGCTTTCTTT	CASSSGQGGTEAFF
TRBJ2-3	TRBV4-3	few	-	TGCGCCAGCAGCCAAGTTCTGCGGATGGGCACAGATACGCAGTATTTT	CASSQVLRMGTDTQYF
TRBJ2-3	TRBV5-4	few	TRBD2	TGTGCCAGTACTCCCGGGACTAGCGGCCCAGATACGCAGTATTTT	CASTPGTSGPDTQYF
TRBJ1-2	TRBV23-1	-	-	TGCGCCAGCAGTCAATCGCCAGGTTGTAACTATGGCTACACCTTC	CASSQSPGCNYGYTF
TRBJ2-7	TRBV6-5	few	TRBD1	TGTGCCAGCAGTCGCGGACAGGGAAATCCCGAGCAGTACTTC	CASSRGQGNPEQYF
TRBJ2-3	TRBV19	-	TRBD2	TGTGCCAGTAGTATCCTAGCGGGAGGCACAGATACGCAGTATTTT	CASSILAGGTDTQYF
TRBJ2-1	TRBV7-8	few	TRBD2	TGTGCCAGCAGCTTGGGGAGACTAGCGGGAGTTCATGAGCAGTTCTTC	CASSLGRLAGVHEQFF
TRBJ1-4	TRBV5-4	few	-	TGTGCCAGCAGCTTGATGTCACCCGCCGGACTCAATGAAAAACTGTTTTTT	CASSLMSPAGLNEKLFF
TRBJ1-2	TRBV5-4	few	-	TGTGCCAGCAGCTCCCCCCCAGGTGGCTACACCTTC	CASSSPPGGYTF
TRBJ1-1	TRBV6-5	-	-	TGTGCCAGCAGTTACTCGCCCTCACGAGCGAGTGAAGCTTTCTTT	CASSYSPSRASEAFF
TRBJ2-5	TRBV5-1	few	-	TGCGCCAGCAGCCTGGGGACAAGTGAGGAGACCCAGTACTTC	CASSLGTSEETQYF
TRBJ2-7	TRBV4-1	-	TRBD2	TGCGCCAGCAGCCTACTAGCGGAGGGCTCCTACGAGCAGTACTTC	CASSLLAEGSYEQYF
TRBJ2-7	TRBV7-2	-	TRBD1	TGTGCCAGCAGAGTTTCCGGGACAGCCTACGAGCAGTACTTC	CASRVSGTAYEQYF
TRBJ2-4	TRBV9	-	-	TGTGCCAGCAGCGTAGGAGGAGGGTTTGAGGGGAACATTCAGTACTTC	CASSVGGGFEGNIQYF
TRBJ1-2	TRBV7-9	-	TRBD1	TGTGCCAGCAGCCCCCGATCCGGGACAGGGGATGGCTACACCTTC	CASSPRSGTGDGYTF
TRBJ2-1	TRBV19	-	-	TGTGCCAGTAGTACCCGAGGGCGCGACAATGAGCAGTTCTTC	CASSTRGRDNEQFF
TRBJ2-1	TRBV18	few	-	TGTGCCAGCTCACCAAAGGGGGTTTCCTACAATGAGCAGTTCTTC	CASSPKGVSYNEQFF
TRBJ2-2	TRBV9	-	-	TGTGCCAGCAGCGTATCCGGGAGTGCCACCGGGGAGCTGTTTTTT	CASSVSGSATGELFF
TRBJ1-4	TRBV4-2	-	TRBD1	TGTGCCAGCAGCCAGGGACCGCAGGGGGCTTCGGAAAAACTGTTTTTT	CASSQGPQGASEKLFF
TRBJ1-2	TRBV2	few	-	TGTGCCAGCAGTGAATACCTATATGGCTACACCTTC	CASSEYLYGYTF